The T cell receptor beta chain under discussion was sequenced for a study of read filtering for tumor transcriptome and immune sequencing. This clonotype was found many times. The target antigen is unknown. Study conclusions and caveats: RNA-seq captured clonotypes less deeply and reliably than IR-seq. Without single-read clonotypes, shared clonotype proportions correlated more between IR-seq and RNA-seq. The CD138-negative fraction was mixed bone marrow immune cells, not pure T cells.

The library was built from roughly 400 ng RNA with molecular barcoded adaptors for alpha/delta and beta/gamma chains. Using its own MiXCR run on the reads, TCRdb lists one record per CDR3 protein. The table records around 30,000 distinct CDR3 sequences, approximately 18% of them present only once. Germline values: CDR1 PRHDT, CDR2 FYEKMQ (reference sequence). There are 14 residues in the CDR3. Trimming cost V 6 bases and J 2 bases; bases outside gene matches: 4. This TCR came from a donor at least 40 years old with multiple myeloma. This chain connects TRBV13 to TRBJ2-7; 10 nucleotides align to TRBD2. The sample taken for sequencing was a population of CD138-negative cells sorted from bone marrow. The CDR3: CASSPGLAAYEQYF. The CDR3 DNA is TGTGCCAGCAGTCCCGGACTAGCGGCCTACGAGCAGTACTTC. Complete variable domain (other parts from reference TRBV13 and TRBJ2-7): AAGVIQSPRHLIKEKRETATLKCYPIPRHDTVYWYQQGPGQDPQFLISFYEKMQSDKGSIPDRFSAQQFSDYHSELNMSSLELGDSALYFCASSPGLAAYEQYFGPGTRLTVT.